This T cell receptor beta chain was sequenced for a study of T-cell memory formation after mild COVID-19. Study-level information: Clusters were largely donor specific. Study conclusions and caveats: Proof of SARS-CoV-2 specificity was absent for the second-wave clones that crested on day 37. Cross-reactive memory apparently joined, as some responding clones appeared in pre-infection memory.

5'RACE primed at constant segments yielded TCR alpha and TCR beta cDNA libraries bearing sample barcodes and UMIs. TCRdb re-derived calls from the 5' RACE reads in MiXCR, one entry per CDR3 protein. Of fewer than 650,000 distinct CDR3 sequences detected, approximately 21% appear once; the ten largest clones hold around 8.4%. Concerning this clonotype: What it recognizes is unknown.

Trimming removed 8 bases at V and 1 base at J, with 6 bases between. This CDR3 comprises 12 residues. The clonotype originates from an adult woman who had mild COVID-19 (a few samples of this study predate the infection). Cell type and time point are not known. The chain uses TRBV12-3 or TRBV12-4 and TRBJ1-5; D unresolved. Sequenced: PBMCs or a T cell subset sorted from them (not recorded which). This chain's CDR3 is CASGASNQPQHF. CDR3 sequence (DNA): TGTGCCAGCGGCGCGAGCAATCAGCCCCAGCATTTT.